The source of this T cell receptor beta chain is a study of monozygotic twins with inflammatory bowel disease (dated by TCRdb to about 2019). About the investigation overall: The complete study included roughly 30 monozygotic twin pairs: 19 IBD-discordant Danish pairs and nine German pairs, of which four were IBD-concordant and five were IBD-discordant. Each individual had, on average, about 151 000 unique TCRalpha sequences and 181 000 unique TCRbeta sequences available for analysis. Disease-associated traits were sought mainly through comparisons between IBD patients and their genetically identical healthy co-twins within discordant pairs.

The CDR3 sequence holds 16 residues, the cysteine and phenylalanine included. Nucleotide data are not available. The protocol used for the library was 5' RACE. For each TCR library, 3,000 to 3,500 ng of total RNA was used. cDNA was synthesized with SMARTScribe reverse transcriptase in eight separate reactions per sample. During cDNA synthesis, template switching was used to introduce unique molecular identifiers that contained a 6-nucleotide sample barcode. TCRalpha and TCRbeta cDNA was amplified in two nested PCRs of around 15 and 10 cycles, and bead purification was carried out after each PCR. Before amplification, the cDNA was treated with uracil DNA-glycosylase and purified using the QIAquick PCR purification kit. The second PCR added Illumina TruSeq-compatible adapters along with sample-specific barcodes. Library quality and concentration were checked on TapeStation and Qubit, and libraries were pooled at roughly 5.1 ng each. Sequencing of the pooled libraries was done on an Illumina HiSeq2500 single-index Rapid Run using custom sequencing primers and 2 x 100 bp reads. Concerning the study's data processing: MiGEC version 1.2.6 was used for UMI-based consensus assembly to correct PCR and sequencing errors. MiXCR version 2.1.1 handled V(D)J alignment, clonotype assembly and CDR3 extraction. Normalisation of gene usage, clonotype sharing and MAIT/NKT TCR abundance was achieved by analysing the top 1000, 10 000 and 20 000 clonotypes per sample. After downsampling to 27 000 UMIs, diversity was calculated as the inverse Simpson index using the vegan R package. Paired Mann-Whitney U tests were applied to discordant twin pairs, and Benjamini-Hochberg correction was used for multiple testing. The reads went through TCRdb reprocessing, and each CDR3 protein sequence gets one entry with no DNA. TCRdb's processing, not the study's, gives the V and J calls here. Per the sample table, the count is over 110,000 distinct CDR3 sequences. 2% to 3% of the sample belongs to the ten largest clones.

Notes on this clonotype: What antigen it recognizes has not been identified.

Study-wide findings and limitations: Background noise and inter-individual variability may have been introduced into the repertoires by the differing immunosuppressive treatments among patients. The analysis was unable to tell different T cell subtypes apart. TCRbeta repertoire diversity, by inverse Simpson index, was decreased in IBD patients compared with their healthy co-twins. Fewer clonotypes were shared with other individuals by IBD patients than by healthy twins, most markedly in patients showing signs of disease activity. Concordant and discordant twins showed no difference in repertoire similarity, possibly because of limited statistical power. No single strong signal or clonotype linked to IBD turned up in the results, so the idea that one exists was not supported.

A roughly 2.5 ml peripheral blood sample was drawn into PAXgene tubes per donor and stored at -80°C. Without any T cell sorting, total RNA was extracted from whole blood using the PAXgene blood miRNA kit on an automated QIAcube. Peripheral blood from monozygotic twin pairs concordant or discordant for inflammatory bowel disease was subjected to deep TCRalpha and TCRbeta repertoire profiling with unique molecular barcoding. Smoking habits were recorded for all twin pairs, and individuals were classified as current, former or never smokers. The sample consisted of blood. The rearrangement joined TRBV12-3 or TRBV12-4 to TRBJ1-5; the TCRdb D gene call, TRBD1, has no DNA to confirm it. This receptor was obtained from a human donor with ulcerative colitis or Crohn's disease, or a healthy co-twin of an affected twin (not recorded which). For the CDR3, the sequence is CASRGTGALSNQPQHF.